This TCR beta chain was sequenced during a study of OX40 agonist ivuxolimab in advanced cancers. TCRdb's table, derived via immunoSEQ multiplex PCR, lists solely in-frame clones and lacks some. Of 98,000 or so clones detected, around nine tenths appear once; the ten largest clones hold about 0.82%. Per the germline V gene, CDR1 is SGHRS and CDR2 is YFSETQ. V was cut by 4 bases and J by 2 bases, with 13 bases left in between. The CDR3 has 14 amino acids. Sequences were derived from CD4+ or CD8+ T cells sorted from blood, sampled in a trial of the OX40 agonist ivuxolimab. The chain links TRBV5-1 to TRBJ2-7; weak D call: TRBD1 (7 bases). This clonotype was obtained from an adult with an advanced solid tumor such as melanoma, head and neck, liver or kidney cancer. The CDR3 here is CASSAGQRAYEQYF. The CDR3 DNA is TGCGCCAGCAGCGCGGGACAGAGGGCCTACGAGCAGTACTTC.